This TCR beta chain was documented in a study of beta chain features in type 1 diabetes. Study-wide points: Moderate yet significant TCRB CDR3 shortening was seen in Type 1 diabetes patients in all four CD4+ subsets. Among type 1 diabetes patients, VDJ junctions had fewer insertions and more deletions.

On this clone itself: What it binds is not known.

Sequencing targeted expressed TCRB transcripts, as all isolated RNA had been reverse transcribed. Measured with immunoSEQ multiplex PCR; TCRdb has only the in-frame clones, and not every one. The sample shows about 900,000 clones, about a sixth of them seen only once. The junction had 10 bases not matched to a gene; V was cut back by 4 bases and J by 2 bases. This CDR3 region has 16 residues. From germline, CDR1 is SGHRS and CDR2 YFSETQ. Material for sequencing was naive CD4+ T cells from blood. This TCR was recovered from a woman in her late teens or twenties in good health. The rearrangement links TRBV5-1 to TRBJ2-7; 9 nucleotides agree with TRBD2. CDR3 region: CASSPPGLAQAYEQYF. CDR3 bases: TGCGCCAGCAGCCCGCCGGGACTAGCTCAGGCCTACGAGCAGTACTTC.